The sequence of this T cell receptor beta chain was determined in a study of shared clonotypes between healthy human individuals. This clone was detected a few times. Its antigen is currently unknown. Study-level findings and limits: Lower generation probabilities were found for non-shared clonotypes than for those shared by all four donors. The authors sampled blood alone, and tissue repertoires likely differ.

Measured with immunoSEQ multiplex PCR; TCRdb has only the in-frame clones, and not every one. The sample includes 1.6 million or so clones, roughly 96% of them seen just once. Caucasian adults living in Nashville, Tennessee, provided all samples. The sequence was collected from a man aged 30-40 years in good health. The sequenced sample consisted of naive CD4+ T cells sorted from blood. Subset given: CD45RA+ positively selected.

CDR3 nucleotide sequence: TGTGCCAGCAGTTTCTCGGGGTTCCCTGGCTACACCTTC. Translated, it gives CASSFSGFPGYTF. The chain is built from TRBV28 and TRBJ1-2, with D unresolved. The CDR3 has 13 amino acids. Trimming pared 3 bases from V and 7 bases from J, leaving 12 bases between. CDR1 MDHEN and CDR2 SYDVKM come from the germline V gene.